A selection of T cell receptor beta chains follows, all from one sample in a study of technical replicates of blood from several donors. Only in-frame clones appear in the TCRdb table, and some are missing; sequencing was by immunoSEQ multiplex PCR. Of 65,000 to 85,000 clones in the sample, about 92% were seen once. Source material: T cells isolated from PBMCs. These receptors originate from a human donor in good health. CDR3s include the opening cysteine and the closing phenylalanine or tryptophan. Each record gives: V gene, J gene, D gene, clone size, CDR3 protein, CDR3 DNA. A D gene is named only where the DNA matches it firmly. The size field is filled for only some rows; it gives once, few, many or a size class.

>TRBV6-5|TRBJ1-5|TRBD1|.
CASSRDRKNWPQHF
TGTGCCAGCAGCAGGGACAGGAAAAATTGGCCCCAGCATTTT
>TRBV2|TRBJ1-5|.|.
CASKEDGSNQPQHF
TGTGCCAGCAAGGAGGACGGCAGCAATCAGCCCCAGCATTTT
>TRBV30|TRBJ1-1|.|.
CAWVSGMNTEAFF
TGTGCCTGGGTCTCAGGGATGAACACTGAAGCTTTCTTT
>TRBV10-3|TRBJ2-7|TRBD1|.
CAIKGGQGHYEQYF
TGTGCCATCAAGGGGGGACAGGGCCATTACGAGCAGTACTTC
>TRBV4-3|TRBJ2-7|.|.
CASSQETGIAYEQYF
TGCGCCAGCAGCCAAGAAACAGGGATTGCCTACGAGCAGTACTTC
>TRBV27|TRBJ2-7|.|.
CASSRTEAYEQYF
TGTGCCAGCAGTAGGACAGAAGCCTACGAGCAGTACTTC
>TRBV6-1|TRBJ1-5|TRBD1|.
CASSEAPGGAGNQPQHF
TGTGCCAGCAGTGAAGCGCCAGGGGGCGCGGGCAATCAGCCCCAGCATTTT
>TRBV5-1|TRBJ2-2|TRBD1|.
CASSGDRVSGELFF
TGCGCCAGCAGCGGGGACAGGGTGTCCGGGGAGCTGTTTTTT
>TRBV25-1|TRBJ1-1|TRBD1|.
CASSGGQLNTEAFF
TGTGCCAGCTCAGGGGGACAGCTGAACACTGAAGCTTTCTTT
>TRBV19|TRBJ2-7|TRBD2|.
CASSIIGLADPSSYEQYF
TGTGCCAGTAGTATAATTGGGCTAGCGGATCCTAGCTCCTACGAGCAGTACTTC
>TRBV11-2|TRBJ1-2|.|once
CASSPGGGLGNYGYTF
TGTGCCAGCAGCCCTGGGGGGGGTTTGGGTAACTATGGCTACACCTTC
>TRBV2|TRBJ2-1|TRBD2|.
CASCKRENNEQFF
TGTGCCAGCTGTAAGCGGGAGAACAATGAGCAGTTCTTC
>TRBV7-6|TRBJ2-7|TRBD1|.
CASSLGTGTYEQYF
TGTGCCAGCAGCTTAGGGACAGGGACCTACGAGCAGTACTTC
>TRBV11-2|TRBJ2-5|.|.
CASSLDSGMYQETQYF
TGTGCCAGCAGCTTAGATAGCGGCATGTACCAAGAGACCCAGTACTTC
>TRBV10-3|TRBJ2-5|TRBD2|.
CAIRNLAEETQYF
TGTGCCATCAGGAACCTAGCGGAAGAGACCCAGTACTTC
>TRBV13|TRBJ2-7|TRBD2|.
CASSPGTSGPYEQYF
TGTGCCAGCAGCCCCGGGACTAGCGGACCCTACGAGCAGTACTTC
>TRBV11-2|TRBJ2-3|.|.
CASSPSGFAADTQYF
TGTGCCAGCAGCCCCTCAGGGTTTGCCGCAGATACGCAGTATTTT
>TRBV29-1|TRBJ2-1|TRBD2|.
CSVTGAGGIYNEQFF
TGCAGCGTGACCGGGGCGGGAGGGATCTACAATGAGCAGTTCTTC
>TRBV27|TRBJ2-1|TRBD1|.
CASSFQGALIGNEQFF
TGTGCCAGCAGTTTCCAGGGGGCTTTGATTGGGAATGAGCAGTTCTTC
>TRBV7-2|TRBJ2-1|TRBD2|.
CASSLALSGRNNNEQFF
TGTGCCAGCAGCTTAGCGCTGAGCGGGAGGAATAACAATGAGCAGTTCTTC
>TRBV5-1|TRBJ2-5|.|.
CASSLRTWETQYF
TGCGCCAGCAGCTTAAGGACTTGGGAGACCCAGTACTTC
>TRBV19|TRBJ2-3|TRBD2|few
CASSRRGTSGSSSTDTQYF
TGTGCCAGTAGTCGGAGGGGGACTAGCGGGAGTTCTAGCACAGATACGCAGTATTTT
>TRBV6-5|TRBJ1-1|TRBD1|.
CASSRGRDTEAFF
TGTGCCAGCAGCAGGGGGCGGGACACTGAAGCTTTCTTT
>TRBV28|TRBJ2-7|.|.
CASSWRASSYEQYF
TGTGCCAGCAGTTGGAGGGCGAGCTCCTACGAGCAGTACTTC
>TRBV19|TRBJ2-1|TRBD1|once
CARDRPFYNEQFF
TGTGCCCGGGACAGGCCCTTTTACAATGAGCAGTTCTTC
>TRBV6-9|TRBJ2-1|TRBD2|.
CASSYSRTSGRNYNEQFF
TGTGCCAGCAGTTATTCGAGGACTAGCGGGAGGAATTACAATGAGCAGTTCTTC
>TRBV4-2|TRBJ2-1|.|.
CASSQDWRSGDEQFF
TGTGCCAGCAGCCAAGATTGGCGGAGCGGCGATGAGCAGTTCTTC
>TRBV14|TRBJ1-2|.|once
CASSQLDYGYTF
TGTGCCAGCAGCCAACTCGACTATGGCTACACCTTC
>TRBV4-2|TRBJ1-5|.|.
CASSLGAGSNQPQHF
TGTGCCAGCAGCCTTGGGGCGGGGTCCAATCAGCCCCAGCATTTT
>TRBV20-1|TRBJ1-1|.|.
CSAEGSTEAFF
TGCAGTGCTGAAGGGAGCACTGAAGCTTTCTTT
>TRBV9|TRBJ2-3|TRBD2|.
CASSAGAGAALDF
TGTGCCAGCAGCGCAGGAGCGGGAGCGGCTTTGGATTTT
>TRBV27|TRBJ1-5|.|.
CASSLSSRQPQHF
TGTGCCAGCAGTTTATCCTCCAGGCAGCCCCAGCATTTT
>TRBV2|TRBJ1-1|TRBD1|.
CASSAPDRGTEAFF
TGTGCCAGCAGTGCCCCCGACAGGGGTACTGAAGCTTTCTTT
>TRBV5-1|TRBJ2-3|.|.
CASSLGLSSTDTQYF
TGCGCCAGCAGCTTGGGACTGTCTAGCACAGATACGCAGTATTTT
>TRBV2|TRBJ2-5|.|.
CASSLNREETQYF
TGTGCCAGCAGCTTAAACAGGGAAGAGACCCAGTACTTC